What follows is one TCR beta chain and its context. Its antigen is not identified. Template switching by 5'RACE produced TCR cDNA, adding a universal primer site and UMIs. TCRdb recomputed calls from the 5' RACE reads with MiXCR, one row per CDR3 protein. The sample yields around 300,000 distinct CDR3 sequences, 10% to 15% seen once. The sample is drawn from a study of T cells after yellow fever vaccination. Study context: It was SMART-Seq v4 Ultra Low Input that prepared the fractions with low cell numbers. Whole-study results and caveats: Most primary-vaccination clones reappeared after the booster (approximately 96% CD4, roughly 90% CD8).

CDR3 size: 12 residues. V shed 4 bases and J shed 5 bases, with 8 bases lying between them. CDR1 and CDR2 (germline): MNHNY, SVGAGI (reference sequence). This TCR derives from a man younger than 40 who received the YFV17D yellow fever vaccine. The V and J genes are TRBV6-6 and TRBJ2-5, with D perhaps matching TRBD1 (6 bases). The source material was CD4+ T cells sorted from PBMCs, sampled 45 days after the yellow fever booster vaccination. CDR3 in amino acids: CASSFQGETQYF. The CDR3 DNA reads as TGTGCCAGCAGTTTCCAGGGGGAGACCCAGTACTTC.